Sequencing of this T cell receptor (beta chain) was carried out in a study of T cell changes during pregnancy in multiple sclerosis. Sequenced by immunoSEQ multiplex PCR; TCRdb stores in-frame clones only, minus some. The data contain fewer than 25,000 clones, about 92% of them singletons. V lost 5 bases and J lost 2; bases outside the gene matches: 8. The CDR3 extends over 16 amino acids. Germline CDR1 is MNHEY and CDR2 is SMNVEV (reference sequence). The V gene is TRBV27, the J gene TRBJ2-2, with 7 bases fitting TRBD1. The sequenced sample was CD8+ T cells from peripheral blood mononuclear cells, obtained in the third trimester of pregnancy. The receptor's source is a female donor in good health, enrolled as a control in a pregnancy study. As DNA, the CDR3 is TGTGCCAGCAGTAGGGGGCAAGCGCCCAACACCGGGGAGCTGTTTTTT. Amino acids: CASSRGQAPNTGELFF.